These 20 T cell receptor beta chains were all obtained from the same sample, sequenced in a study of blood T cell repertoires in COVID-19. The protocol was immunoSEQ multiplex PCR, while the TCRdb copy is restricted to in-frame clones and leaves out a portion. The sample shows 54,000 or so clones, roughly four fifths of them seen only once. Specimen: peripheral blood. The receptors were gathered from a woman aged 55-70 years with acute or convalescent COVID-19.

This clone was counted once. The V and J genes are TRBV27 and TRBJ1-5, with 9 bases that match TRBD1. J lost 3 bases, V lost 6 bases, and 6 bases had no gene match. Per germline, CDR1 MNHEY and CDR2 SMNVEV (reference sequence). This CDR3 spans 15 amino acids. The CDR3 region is CASRPGQGLNQPQHF. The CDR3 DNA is TGTGCCAGCAGGCCGGGACAGGGCCTCAATCAGCCCCAGCATTTT.

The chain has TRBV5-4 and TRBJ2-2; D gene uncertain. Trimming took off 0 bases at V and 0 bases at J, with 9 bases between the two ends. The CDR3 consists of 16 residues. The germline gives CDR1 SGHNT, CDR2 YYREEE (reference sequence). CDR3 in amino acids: CASSLGVSANTGELFF. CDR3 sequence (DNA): TGTGCCAGCAGCTTGGGAGTTTCCGCGAACACCGGGGAGCTGTTTTTT.

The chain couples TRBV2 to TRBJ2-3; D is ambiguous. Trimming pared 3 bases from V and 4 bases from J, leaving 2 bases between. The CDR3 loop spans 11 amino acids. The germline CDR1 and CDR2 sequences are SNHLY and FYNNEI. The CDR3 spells CASSDADTQYF. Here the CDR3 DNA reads TGTGCCAGCAGTGACGCAGATACGCAGTATTTT.

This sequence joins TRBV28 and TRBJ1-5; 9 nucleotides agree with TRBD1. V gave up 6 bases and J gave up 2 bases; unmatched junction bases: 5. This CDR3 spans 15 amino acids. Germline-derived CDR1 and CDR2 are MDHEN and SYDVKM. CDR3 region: CASRFTGGGNQPQHF. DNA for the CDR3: TGTGCCAGCAGATTTACAGGGGGCGGCAATCAGCCCCAGCATTTT.

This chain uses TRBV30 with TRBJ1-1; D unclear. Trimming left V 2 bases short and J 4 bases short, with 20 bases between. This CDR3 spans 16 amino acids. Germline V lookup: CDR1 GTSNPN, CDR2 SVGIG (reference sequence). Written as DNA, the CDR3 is TGTGCCTGGAGTATTAGGAGGGAAGGATGGTCCACTGAAGCTTTCTTT. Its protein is CAWSIRREGWSTEAFF.

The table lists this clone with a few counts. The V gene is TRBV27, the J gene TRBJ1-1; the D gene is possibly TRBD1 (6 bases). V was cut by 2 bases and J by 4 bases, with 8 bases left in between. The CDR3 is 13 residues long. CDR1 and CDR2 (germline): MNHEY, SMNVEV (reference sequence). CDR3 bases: TGTGCCAGCAGTTTACAGGGGCTCACTGAAGCTTTCTTT. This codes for CASSLQGLTEAFF.

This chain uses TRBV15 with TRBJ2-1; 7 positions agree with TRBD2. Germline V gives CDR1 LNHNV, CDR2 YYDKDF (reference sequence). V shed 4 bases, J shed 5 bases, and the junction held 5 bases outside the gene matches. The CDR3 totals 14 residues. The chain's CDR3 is CATSTTSTHNEQFF. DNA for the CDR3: TGTGCCACCAGCACGACTAGCACTCACAATGAGCAGTTCTTC.

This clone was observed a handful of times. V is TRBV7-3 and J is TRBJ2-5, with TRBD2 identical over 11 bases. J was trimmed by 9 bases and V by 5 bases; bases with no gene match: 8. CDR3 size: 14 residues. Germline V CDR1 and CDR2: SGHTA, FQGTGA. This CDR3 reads CASSETSGASPQYF. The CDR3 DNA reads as TGTGCCAGCAGCGAGACTAGCGGGGCGTCACCCCAGTACTTC.

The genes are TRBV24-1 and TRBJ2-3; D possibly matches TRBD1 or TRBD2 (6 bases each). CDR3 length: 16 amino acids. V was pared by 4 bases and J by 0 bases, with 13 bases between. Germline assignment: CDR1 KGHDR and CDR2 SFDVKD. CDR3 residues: CATSDLGGTSTDTQYF. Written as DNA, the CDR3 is TGTGCCACCAGTGACTTGGGGGGCACCAGCACAGATACGCAGTATTTT.

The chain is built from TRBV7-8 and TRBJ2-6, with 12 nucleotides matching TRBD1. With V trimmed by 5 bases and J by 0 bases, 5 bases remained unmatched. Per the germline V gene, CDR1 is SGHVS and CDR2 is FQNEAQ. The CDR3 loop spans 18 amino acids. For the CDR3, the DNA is TGTGCCAGCAGCAGACCGGGACAGGGGGCCTCTGGGGCCAACGTCCTGACTTTC. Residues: CASSRPGQGASGANVLTF.

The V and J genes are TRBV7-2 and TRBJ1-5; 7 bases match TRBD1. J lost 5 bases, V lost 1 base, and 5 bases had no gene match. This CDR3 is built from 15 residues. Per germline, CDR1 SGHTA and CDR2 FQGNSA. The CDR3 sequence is CASSLVTGVDQPQHF. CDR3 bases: TGTGCCAGCAGCTTAGTCACAGGGGTTGATCAGCCCCAGCATTTT. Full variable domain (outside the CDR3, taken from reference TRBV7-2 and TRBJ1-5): GAGVSQSPSNKVTEKGKDVELRCDPISGHTALYWYRQSLGQGLEFLIYFQGNSAPDKSGLPSDRFSAERTGGSVSTLTIQRTQQEDSAVYLCASSLVTGVDQPQHFGDGTRLSIL.

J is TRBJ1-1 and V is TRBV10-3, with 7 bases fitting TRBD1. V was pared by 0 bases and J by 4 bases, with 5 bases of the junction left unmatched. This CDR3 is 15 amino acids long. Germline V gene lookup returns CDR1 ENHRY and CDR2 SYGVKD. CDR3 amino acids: CAISESQGEGTEAFF. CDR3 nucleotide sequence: TGTGCCATCAGTGAGTCGCAGGGGGAAGGCACTGAAGCTTTCTTT.

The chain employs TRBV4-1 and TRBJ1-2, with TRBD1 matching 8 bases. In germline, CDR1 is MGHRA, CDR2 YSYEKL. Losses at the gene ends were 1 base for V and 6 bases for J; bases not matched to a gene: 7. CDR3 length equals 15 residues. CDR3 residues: CASSQVWTGTDGYTF. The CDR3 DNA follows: TGCGCCAGCAGCCAAGTTTGGACAGGGACTGATGGCTACACCTTC.

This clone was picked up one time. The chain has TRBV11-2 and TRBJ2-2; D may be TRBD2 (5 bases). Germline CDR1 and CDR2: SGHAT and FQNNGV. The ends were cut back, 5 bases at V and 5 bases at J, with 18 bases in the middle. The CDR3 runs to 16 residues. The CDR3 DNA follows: TGTGCCAGCAGCCCCGCAGCGGCCCTGGGGACCGGGGAGCTGTTTTTT. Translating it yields CASSPAAALGTGELFF. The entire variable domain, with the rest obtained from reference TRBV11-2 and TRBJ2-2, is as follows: EAGVAQSPRYKIIEKRQSVAFWCNPISGHATLYWYQQILGQGPKLLIQFQNNGVVDDSQLPKDRFSAERLKGVDSTLKIQPAKLEDSAVYLCASSPAAALGTGELFFGEGSRLTVL.

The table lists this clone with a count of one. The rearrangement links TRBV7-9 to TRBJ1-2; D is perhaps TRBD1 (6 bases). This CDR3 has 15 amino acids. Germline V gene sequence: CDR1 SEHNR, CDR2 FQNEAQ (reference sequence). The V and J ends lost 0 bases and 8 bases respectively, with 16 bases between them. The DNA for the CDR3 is TGTGCCAGCAGCTTAGCGGCGGCAGGGGTCAGCGGCTACACCTTC. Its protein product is CASSLAAAGVSGYTF.

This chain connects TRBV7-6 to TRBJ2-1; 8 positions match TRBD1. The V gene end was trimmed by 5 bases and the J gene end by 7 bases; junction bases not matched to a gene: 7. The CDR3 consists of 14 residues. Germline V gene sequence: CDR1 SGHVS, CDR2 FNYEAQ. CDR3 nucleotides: TGTGCCAGCAGCCAGGGACAGGCAACTAATGAGCAGTTCTTC. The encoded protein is CASSQGQATNEQFF.

Written as DNA, the CDR3 is TGTGCCAGCAGCGTAGGGACAGCGTACACTGAAGCTTTCTTT. It encodes CASSVGTAYTEAFF. V and J are TRBV9 and TRBJ1-1; D is possibly TRBD1 (6 bases). The germline CDR1 and CDR2 sequences are SGDLS and YYNGEE. V lost 0 bases to trimming and J lost 3 bases, with 9 bases between them. The CDR3 runs to 14 residues.

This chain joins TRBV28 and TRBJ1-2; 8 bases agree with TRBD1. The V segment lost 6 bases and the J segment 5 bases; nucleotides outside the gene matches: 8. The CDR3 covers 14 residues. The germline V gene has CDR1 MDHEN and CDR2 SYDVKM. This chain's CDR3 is CASSSRTGRYGYTF. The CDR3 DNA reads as TGTGCCAGCAGCTCCAGGACAGGGCGTTATGGCTACACCTTC.

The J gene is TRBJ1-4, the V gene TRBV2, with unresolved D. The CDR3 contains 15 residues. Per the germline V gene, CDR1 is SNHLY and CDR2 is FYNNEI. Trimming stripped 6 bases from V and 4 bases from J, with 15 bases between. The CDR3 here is CASSELSGFNEKLFF. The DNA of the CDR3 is TGTGCCAGCAGCGAGCTCTCGGGTTTTAATGAAAAACTGTTTTTT.

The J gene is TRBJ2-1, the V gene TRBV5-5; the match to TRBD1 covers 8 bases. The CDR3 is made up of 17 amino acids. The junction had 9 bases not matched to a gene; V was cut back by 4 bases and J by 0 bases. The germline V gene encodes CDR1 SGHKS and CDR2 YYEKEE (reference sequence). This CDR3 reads CASSVQGAGSSYNEQFF. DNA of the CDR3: TGTGCCAGCAGCGTGCAGGGGGCGGGTAGCTCCTACAATGAGCAGTTCTTC.